The present T cell receptor (beta chain) was sequenced within a study of blood T cells in healthy people across ages. Study results and caveats: Samples with more naive T cells showed higher observed beta diversity.

In the case of this clonotype: Its antigen remains unidentified.

The authors isolated at least 6.5 million PBMCs per sample. The V and J ends lost 0 bases and 0 bases, in that order; junction bases with no gene match: 7. CDR3 length equals 19 residues. From germline, CDR1 is SGHRS and CDR2 YFSETQ. Primers used in a second PCR of roughly 6 to 11 cycles were a sample-barcoded 5' primer and a J-beta primer mix. TCRdb independently ran MiXCR on the 5' RACE reads; one entry per CDR3 protein. Of about 540,000 distinct CDR3 sequences in the sample, 24% were seen once. This sample also appeared in a second study, on T cells of mothers and their children. As that study records: Three healthy Caucasian mothers and their six children were the donors. Per child, around 3 million TCR beta CDR3 reads were obtained, against over 9 million per mother.

This receptor was obtained from a boy aged 5-17 years in good health. Sequencing was carried out using blood. The chain links TRBV5-1 to TRBJ2-6, with 9 bases aligning to TRBD1. The CDR3 DNA follows: TGCGCCAGCAGCTTGGCGGGACAGGGAAGCGGCTCTGGGGCCAACGTCCTGACTTTC. This encodes CASSLAGQGSGSGANVLTF.